This entry lists 30 T cell receptor beta chains sequenced from one sample in a study of cytomegalovirus exposure and HLA in healthy donors. The method was immunoSEQ multiplex PCR; TCRdb's version includes in-frame clones alone and lacks a portion of them. This sample has some 140,000 clones, with roughly 86% found just once. The source material was PBMCs. Receptors originate from a woman between 25 and 40 years old in good health and CMV-seronegative.

This chain connects TRBV19 to TRBJ1-2, with no clear D. The CDR3 runs to 13 residues. Trimming stripped 3 bases from V and 8 bases from J, with 13 bases between. CDR1 LNHDA and CDR2 SQIVND come from the germline V gene (reference sequence). The CDR3: CASSIPGVRGYTF. CDR3 sequence (DNA): TGTGCCAGTAGTATTCCCGGGGTGCGGGGCTACACCTTC.

The rearrangement uses TRBV27 and TRBJ2-7; 9 bases line up with TRBD2. The CDR3 spans 15 residues. Germline V gene lookup returns CDR1 MNHEY and CDR2 SMNVEV (reference sequence). The V and J ends lost 10 bases and 2 bases, in that order; junction bases with no gene match: 12. In DNA, the CDR3 is TGTGCCACCGCCCCCTTGCGGGGGGGCCCCTACGAGCAGTACTTC. Protein sequence: CATAPLRGGPYEQYF.

The gene calls are TRBV5-1 and TRBJ2-1, with TRBD2 as a possible D gene (6 bases). Germline CDR1 SGHRS, CDR2 YFSETQ. This CDR3 is 16 amino acids long. The V gene lost 1 base and the J gene lost 0 bases, with 11 bases spanning the gap. DNA for the CDR3: TGCGCCAGCAGCTTGTTAGGCGGGGCCTCCTACAATGAGCAGTTCTTC. Translation gives CASSLLGGASYNEQFF.

This chain uses TRBV30 with TRBJ1-2; D gene uncertain. CDR1 is GTSNPN, CDR2 SVGIG, per germline (reference sequence). V shed 8 bases and J shed 13 bases, with 20 bases lying between them. The CDR3 is made up of 11 amino acids. CDR3 protein: CALEWRKAPTF. In nucleotides, the CDR3 is TGTGCCCTAGAGTGGCGAAAGGCTCCCACCTTC. Together with reference TRBV30 and TRBJ1-2, the CDR3 gives the full variable domain: SQTIHQWPATLVQPVGSPLSLECTVEGTSNPNLYWYRQAAGRGLQLLFYSVGIGQISSEVPQNLSASRPQDRQFILSSKKLLLSDSGFYLCALEWRKAPTFGSGTRLTVV.

The rearrangement joins TRBV11-2 to TRBJ1-2; the D gene is possibly TRBD1 (5 bases). The V gene lost 0 bases and the J gene lost 8 bases, with 16 bases spanning the gap. This CDR3 is built from 15 residues. The V gene's germline CDR1 is SGHAT and CDR2 FQNNGV. CDR3 in DNA: TGTGCCAGCAGCTTAGATGGCCGGGGGGTACGGGGCTACACCTTC. Amino acids: CASSLDGRGVRGYTF.

V usage is TRBV5-1 and J usage is TRBJ2-1, with TRBD2 as a possible D gene (5 bases). Trimming shortened V by 0 bases and J by 5 bases, and 9 bases separated the two germline ends. CDR1 is SGHRS, CDR2 YFSETQ, per germline. The CDR3 runs 14 residues. The CDR3 here is CASSLAGRDNEQFF. The CDR3 DNA reads TGCGCCAGCAGCTTGGCGGGGAGAGACAATGAGCAGTTCTTC.

This clone was counted between two and nine times. The rearrangement joins TRBV6-5 to TRBJ1-6; 7 bases match TRBD1. The CDR3 is 15 residues long. Germline trimming cut 5 bases from V and 7 bases from J; bases unmatched to any gene: 8. Per germline, CDR1 MNHEY and CDR2 SVGAGI. CDR3 protein: CASSRTGTENSPLHF. DNA for the CDR3: TGTGCCAGCAGTAGAACCGGGACAGAAAATTCACCCCTCCACTTT.

The rearrangement links TRBV13 to TRBJ1-1; perhaps TRBD1 as D (5 bases). The CDR3 sequence is 14 residues long. Germline CDR1 and CDR2: PRHDT and FYEKMQ (reference sequence). V was cut by 5 bases and J by 5 bases, with 15 bases left in between. In DNA, the CDR3 is TGTGCCAGCAGCGGAATTGGTGGGGGGACTGAAGCTTTCTTT. Protein sequence: CASSGIGGGTEAFF.

This sequence joins TRBV6-5 and TRBJ1-2; D ambiguous. V lost 0 bases to trimming and J lost 3 bases, with 14 bases between them. Germline CDR1 and CDR2: MNHEY and SVGAGI. This CDR3 contains 16 residues. The CDR3 coding sequence is TGTGCCAGCAGTTACTCTCTTTTGGACTCGCACTATGGCTACACCTTC. Its protein is CASSYSLLDSHYGYTF.

The V call is TRBV2, the J call TRBJ1-2, with a possible D match to TRBD1 (6 bases). Per the germline V gene, CDR1 is SNHLY and CDR2 is FYNNEI. The CDR3 consists of 14 residues. V was clipped by 0 bases and J by 6 bases, with 11 bases between them. For the CDR3, the DNA is TGTGCCAGCAGTGAAGCGGGGCAGGGGCATGGCTACACCTTC. It specifies CASSEAGQGHGYTF.

This clone came up a few times. The chain links TRBV5-4 to TRBJ2-7; possibly TRBD1 for D (6 bases). The CDR3 spans 15 residues. V was trimmed by 2 bases and J by 1 base, leaving 13 bases between them. CDR1 is SGHNT and CDR2 is YYREEE in the germline V gene (reference sequence). The CDR3 loop is CASSFPTGESYEQYF. The CDR3 DNA is TGTGCCAGCAGCTTCCCGACAGGCGAATCCTACGAGCAGTACTTC.

The chain employs TRBV5-1 and TRBJ1-1; 7 bases map to TRBD1. CDR3 length: 12 residues. Germline V lookup: CDR1 SGHRS, CDR2 YFSETQ. Trimming at V came to 2 bases and at J to 6 bases, leaving 1 base not matched to a gene. CDR3 amino acids: CASSFRGAEAFF. The CDR3 DNA follows: TGCGCCAGCAGCTTCAGGGGGGCTGAAGCTTTCTTT.

The chain couples TRBV6-6 to TRBJ1-2, with D unresolved. The germline V gene has CDR1 MNHNY and CDR2 SVGAGI (reference sequence). This CDR3 is 13 amino acids long. Trimming pared 0 bases from V and 5 bases from J, leaving 7 bases between. The CDR3 nucleotides are TGTGCCAGCAGTTACTCCCCAGGTTATGGCTACACCTTC. Translation gives CASSYSPGYGYTF.

This clone appeared a single time. This chain uses TRBV5-4 with TRBJ1-6; no clear D. V was pared by 3 bases and J by 6 bases, with 16 bases between. The germline gives CDR1 SGHNT, CDR2 YYREEE (reference sequence). CDR3 length: 16 amino acids. DNA for the CDR3: TGTGCCAGCAGCTCCCTCCGGGCGGGAAGTAATTCACCCCTCCACTTT. Its translation: CASSSLRAGSNSPLHF.

This clone has a handful of counts. The rearrangement joins TRBV7-9 to TRBJ1-1; 8 bases line up with TRBD1. V was clipped by 6 bases and J by 3 bases; unmatched bases: 12. The CDR3 length is 16 residues. Germline CDR1 and CDR2: SEHNR and FQNEAQ (reference sequence). CDR3 in amino acids: CASSADRGGFDTEAFF. DNA for the CDR3: TGTGCCAGCAGTGCAGACAGGGGAGGGTTTGACACTGAAGCTTTCTTT.

V is TRBV5-1 and J is TRBJ2-7, with a possible D match to TRBD1 (6 bases). Trimming stripped 0 bases from V and 2 bases from J, with 15 bases between. The CDR3 extends over 16 amino acids. Looked up from germline, CDR1 is SGHRS and CDR2 is YFSETQ. This CDR3 is CASSLEQGLGAYEQYF. As DNA, the CDR3 is TGCGCCAGCAGCTTGGAACAGGGTTTGGGTGCCTACGAGCAGTACTTC.

J is TRBJ2-7 and V is TRBV9; 11 bases map to TRBD2. Germline V lookup: CDR1 SGDLS, CDR2 YYNGEE. This CDR3 has 15 residues. V lost 0 bases, J lost 4 bases, and 3 bases stayed unmatched. The DNA for the CDR3 is TGTGCCAGCAGCGTAGGGTGGACTAGCGGGTACGAGCAGTACTTC. It translates to CASSVGWTSGYEQYF.

The genes are TRBV7-2 and TRBJ1-2; D is perhaps TRBD1 (5 bases). V lost 5 bases, J lost 4 bases, and 14 bases lay in between. Germline CDR1 SGHTA, CDR2 FQGNSA. This CDR3 contains 14 residues. CDR3 DNA: TGTGCCAGCAGCCCCGGGGGGAGGGTCTATGGCTACACCTTC. Translation gives CASSPGGRVYGYTF.

The rearrangement uses TRBV6-5 and TRBJ1-6; D is possibly TRBD1 (5 bases). Germline V lookup: CDR1 MNHEY, CDR2 SVGAGI. V was shortened by 9 bases and J by 10 bases, with 16 bases between the two germline ends. The length of the CDR3 is 13 residues. CDR3 bases: TGTGCCAGTGGTCGTACAGGTCGGTCACCCCTCCACTTT. Its translation: CASGRTGRSPLHF.

The chain employs TRBV28 and TRBJ1-4; TRBD1 matches 9 bases. The J segment lost 2 bases and the V segment lost 6 bases, leaving 10 bases of the junction unmatched. Germline CDR1 reads MDHEN; CDR2 reads SYDVKM. The CDR3 contains 17 residues. As DNA, the CDR3 is TGTGCCAGCAGCCCACTTGGGACAGGGACGACTAATGAAAAACTGTTTTTT. Protein product: CASSPLGTGTTNEKLFF.

This chain connects TRBV5-1 to TRBJ2-5; a weak D match, TRBD1 (6 bases). CDR3 length equals 14 residues. The V and J ends lost 0 bases and 3 bases respectively, with 9 bases between them. Germline V gene sequence: CDR1 SGHRS, CDR2 YFSETQ. In DNA, the CDR3 is TGCGCCAGCAGCTTGGATCACAGGGAAGAGACCCAGTACTTC. This gives the protein CASSLDHREETQYF.

The chain recombines TRBV7-9 with TRBJ2-3; maybe TRBD2 (5 bases). Trimming removed 5 bases at V and 2 bases at J, with 14 bases between. Looked up from germline, CDR1 is SEHNR and CDR2 is FQNEAQ (reference sequence). The CDR3 is 15 residues long. The CDR3 region is CASSRLRDTTDTQYF. Here the CDR3 DNA reads TGTGCCAGCAGCCGGCTTCGGGATACCACAGATACGCAGTATTTT.

This clone was seen only once. This chain connects TRBV2 to TRBJ2-1; TRBD2 agrees at 10 bases. Unmatched junction bases numbered 9, after V lost 4 bases and J lost 9 bases. The length of the CDR3 is 15 residues. Per the germline V gene, CDR1 is SNHLY and CDR2 is FYNNEI. CDR3 in DNA: TGTGCCAGCAGTGCAGCGGGGGGGCAGTATGGTGAGCAGTTCTTC. Protein: CASSAAGGQYGEQFF.

The chain employs TRBV19 and TRBJ2-7; the match to TRBD1 covers 8 bases. The CDR3 sequence is 13 residues long. Germline CDR1 and CDR2: LNHDA and SQIVND (reference sequence). The V and J ends lost 5 bases and 4 bases, in that order; junction bases with no gene match: 4. CDR3 loop: CASSPDRAYEQYF. The CDR3 region has the DNA TGTGCCAGTAGTCCGGACAGGGCGTACGAGCAGTACTTC.

In this sample, this clone turned up once. The chain combines TRBV7-2 with TRBJ2-5; 9 bases are a match to TRBD2. Trimming at V came to 5 bases and at J to 5 bases, leaving 12 bases not matched to a gene. The CDR3 has 16 amino acids. Germline assignment: CDR1 SGHTA and CDR2 FQGNSA. CDR3 DNA: TGTGCCAGCAGCCCCCTCGGCGGGGGGGCAGGCGAGACCCAGTACTTC. This gives the protein CASSPLGGGAGETQYF.

The V call is TRBV5-1, the J call TRBJ2-2; D ambiguous. The CDR3 sequence is 16 residues long. Per the germline V gene, CDR1 is SGHRS and CDR2 is YFSETQ. With 3 bases removed from V and 4 bases from J, the gap between germline ends came to 16 bases. The CDR3 sequence: CASSYSSSYTTGELFF. The CDR3, as DNA: TGCGCCAGCAGCTATAGCTCCTCTTATACCACCGGGGAGCTGTTTTTT.

The rearrangement links TRBV7-6 to TRBJ2-2, with TRBD1 as a possible D gene (6 bases). The germline V gene has CDR1 SGHVS and CDR2 FNYEAQ. This CDR3 comprises 13 residues. Trimming removed 5 bases from V and 3 bases from J, with 7 bases in between. The CDR3 bases are TGTGCCAGCAGCAACAGGGACACCGGGGAGCTGTTTTTT. This sequence encodes CASSNRDTGELFF.

The sample holds a few counts of this clone. This chain uses TRBV27 with TRBJ1-2; maybe TRBD1 (6 bases). CDR3 size: 11 residues. Trimming pared 10 bases from V and 4 bases from J, leaving 10 bases between. Germline V gene sequence: CDR1 MNHEY, CDR2 SMNVEV (reference sequence). The CDR3 nucleotides read TGTGCCACTAGACAGGTCTATGGCTACACCTTC. It encodes CATRQVYGYTF.

This chain uses TRBV6-6 with TRBJ2-5; 7 bases agree with TRBD2. The CDR3 runs 15 residues. Germline V lookup: CDR1 MNHNY, CDR2 SVGAGI (reference sequence). V lost 8 bases, J lost 4 bases, and 13 bases stayed unmatched. The CDR3 loop is CASGGRGLTGETQYF. The CDR3 DNA follows: TGTGCCAGCGGTGGGCGGGGACTAACTGGAGAGACCCAGTACTTC.

This chain joins TRBV7-4 and TRBJ1-5, with D possibly TRBD1 on 5 matching bases. This CDR3 region has 17 residues. Trimming left V 7 bases short and J 1 base short, with 20 bases between. CDR1 and CDR2 from the germline V gene are SGHVT and SQSDAQ. The CDR3 bases are TGTGCCAGCATCCTTCCGGGGGAGTTGCTGAGCAATCAGCCCCAGCATTTT. It codes for CASILPGELLSNQPQHF.